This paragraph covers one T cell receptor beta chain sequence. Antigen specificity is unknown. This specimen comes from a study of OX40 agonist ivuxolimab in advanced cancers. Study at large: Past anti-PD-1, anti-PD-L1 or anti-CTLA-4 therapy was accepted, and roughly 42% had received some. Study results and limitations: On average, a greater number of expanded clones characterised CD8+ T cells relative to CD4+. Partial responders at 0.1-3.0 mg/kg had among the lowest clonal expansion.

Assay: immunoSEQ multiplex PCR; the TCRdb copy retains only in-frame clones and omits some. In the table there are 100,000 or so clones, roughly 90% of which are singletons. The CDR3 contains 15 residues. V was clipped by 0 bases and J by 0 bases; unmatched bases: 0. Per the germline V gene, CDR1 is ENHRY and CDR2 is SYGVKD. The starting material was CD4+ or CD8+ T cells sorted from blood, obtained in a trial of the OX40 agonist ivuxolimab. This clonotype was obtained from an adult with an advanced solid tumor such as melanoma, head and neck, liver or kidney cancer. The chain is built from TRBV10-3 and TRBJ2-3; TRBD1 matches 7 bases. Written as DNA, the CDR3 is TGTGCCATCAGTGAGTCGACAGGGAGCACAGATACGCAGTATTTT. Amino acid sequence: CAISESTGSTDTQYF.